This is a list of T cell receptor beta chains from one sample in a study of cytomegalovirus exposure and HLA in healthy donors. Sequencing used immunoSEQ multiplex PCR; TCRdb keeps in-frame clones, though not all of them. The sample yields about 130,000 clones, just under 90% seen once. Sequencing input: PBMCs. The source is a woman aged 25 to 39 in good health and CMV-seropositive. CDR3s include the opening cysteine and the closing phenylalanine or tryptophan. The D gene is left open where the match is weak. Rows give clone size only sometimes, using once, few, many, or a class for an expanded clone.

V	size	D	J	DNA	CDR3
TRBV7-3	-	TRBD1	TRBJ2-1	TGTGCCAGCAGCCTCCAGGGGGACGCCTACAATGAGCAGTTCTTC	CASSLQGDAYNEQFF
TRBV15	-	TRBD1	TRBJ1-3	TGTGCCACCAGCAGAGATTTGGTCGCAGGGGGCTCTGGAAACACCATATATTTT	CATSRDLVAGGSGNTIYF
TRBV6-6	-	TRBD1	TRBJ1-1	TGTGCCAGCAGGGACAGGGAAGGGGCTGAAGCTTTCTTT	CASRDREGAEAFF
TRBV7-6	-	-	TRBJ2-1	TGTGCCAGCAGCTTATATGGCGGGATCTACAATGAGCAGTTCTTC	CASSLYGGIYNEQFF
TRBV6-5	-	-	TRBJ1-5	TGTGCCAGCAGTTACAAGCTAAATCAGCCCCAGCATTTT	CASSYKLNQPQHF
TRBV5-1	-	-	TRBJ2-1	TGCGCCAGCAGCTCCAAACTAGCAAATGAGCAGTTCTTC	CASSSKLANEQFF
TRBV7-9	-	-	TRBJ2-5	TGTGCCAGCAGCTGGGGCAGTGCGGAGGAGACCCAGTACTTC	CASSWGSAEETQYF
TRBV29-1	-	-	TRBJ1-2	TGCAGCGTTGAAGGTACAGGGACCAGTGGCTACACCTTC	CSVEGTGTSGYTF
TRBV4-1	few	-	TRBJ2-5	TGCGCCAGCAGCCCGCTCCTTTTGTCCCCAGGGGAGACCCAGTACTTC	CASSPLLLSPGETQYF
TRBV7-6	-	-	TRBJ2-7	TGTGCCAGCAGCTTAGGGGCAGTGGCCTACGAGCAGTACTTC	CASSLGAVAYEQYF
TRBV5-1	-	-	TRBJ1-3	TGCGCCAGCAGGACAGACCTAAGTAAAAATGGAAACACCATATATTTT	CASRTDLSKNGNTIYF
TRBV5-4	-	TRBD2	TRBJ2-3	TGTGCCAGCAGCTTGGCGGGTAGCGGGACCCCCACGGGTACGCAGTATTTT	CASSLAGSGTPTGTQYF
TRBV7-9	few	TRBD2	TRBJ2-7	TGTGCCAGCAGCCCCTCGAGCGGGAGATGGTACGAGCAGTACTTC	CASSPSSGRWYEQYF
TRBV10-3	-	TRBD2	TRBJ2-1	TGTGCCATCAGTTATAAGGTGGCTAGCGGGGAGAATGAGCAGTTCTTC	CAISYKVASGENEQFF
TRBV6-6	-	TRBD1	TRBJ1-5	TGTGCCAGCAGCCTAGGACAGGGGGCAAGTCAGCCCCAGCATTTT	CASSLGQGASQPQHF
TRBV28	-	-	TRBJ2-1	TGTGCCAGCAGTTTACGGCAGGGGATCGGCAATGAGCAGTTCTTC	CASSLRQGIGNEQFF
TRBV9	-	TRBD1	TRBJ2-7	TGTGCCAGCAGCTTTGGACAGGGAGGCGAGCAGTACTTC	CASSFGQGGEQYF
TRBV6-1	-	-	TRBJ1-4	TGTGCCAGCAGTGATCCCGGGTGGGTTGAAAAACTGTTTTTT	CASSDPGWVEKLFF
TRBV6-5	-	TRBD1	TRBJ2-3	TGTGCCAGCAGTTACGGGGACAGGGACACAGATACGCAGTATTTT	CASSYGDRDTDTQYF
TRBV5-1	-	TRBD2	TRBJ2-7	TGCGCCAGCAGCCCTATCCCAAGCGGGGGCTCCTACGAGCAGTACTTC	CASSPIPSGGSYEQYF
TRBV19	-	-	TRBJ1-1	TGTGCCAGTAGTATAGGGGGGACAACTGAAGCTTTCTTT	CASSIGGTTEAFF
TRBV7-9	few	TRBD1	TRBJ2-3	TGTGCCAGCAGCTTGCCGTACAGGGGAAACACAGATACGCAGTATTTT	CASSLPYRGNTDTQYF
TRBV7-3	-	-	TRBJ2-2	TGTGCCAGCAGCCCTGGTGGGCACACCGGGGAGCTGTTTTTT	CASSPGGHTGELFF
TRBV5-1	-	TRBD1	TRBJ2-2	TGCGCCAGCAGCTTCGTACAGGGGGTAGGAGGCGGGGAGCTGTTTTTT	CASSFVQGVGGGELFF
TRBV25-1	-	-	TRBJ2-3	TGTGCCAGCAGTGAATATGTGGGAGAGGGCGATACGCAGTATTTT	CASSEYVGEGDTQYF
TRBV18	-	TRBD2	TRBJ2-1	TGTGCCAGTAGACCCGCGGGGGATGAGCAGTTCTTC	CASRPAGDEQFF
TRBV18	-	TRBD1	TRBJ1-2	TGTGCCAGCTCACCGCAAAGGGAGACAGGGTTTGGCTACACCTTC	CASSPQRETGFGYTF
TRBV5-1	-	-	TRBJ1-4	TGCGCCAGCAGCTTTCGCGGGGATAATGAAAAACTGTTTTTT	CASSFRGDNEKLFF
TRBV5-1	-	TRBD2	TRBJ2-3	TGCGCCAGCAGGACGGGACTAGCGGGGAGCACAGATACGCAGTATTTT	CASRTGLAGSTDTQYF
TRBV5-1	-	TRBD1	TRBJ2-2	TGCGCCAGCAGCTTCCAGGGGGCGGGAACCGGGGAGCTGTTTTTT	CASSFQGAGTGELFF
TRBV7-2	-	-	TRBJ1-3	TGTGCCAGCAGCTCCCCGGGGGGCACCATATATTTT	CASSSPGGTIYF
TRBV4-1	-	-	TRBJ2-5	TGCGCCAGCAGCCAAGAGGGCCTCCAAGAGACCCAGTACTTC	CASSQEGLQETQYF
TRBV6-5	-	-	TRBJ2-7	TGTGCCAGCAGTTACGACGCGGGGCGCGAAGAGCAGTACTTC	CASSYDAGREEQYF
TRBV13	-	TRBD1	TRBJ1-5	TGTGCCAGCAGCGACGGGACAGGGAATCAGCCCCAGCATTTT	CASSDGTGNQPQHF
TRBV19	-	TRBD1	TRBJ2-2	TGTGCCAGTAGTATCGCCGGGACAGTTAACACCGGGGAGCTGTTTTTT	CASSIAGTVNTGELFF
TRBV5-1	-	-	TRBJ2-3	TGCGCCAGCAGCTTGGCCCCCGGGGATACGCAGTATTTT	CASSLAPGDTQYF
TRBV4-1	once	TRBD1	TRBJ2-2	TGCGCCAGCAGCCAGGGGACAGGAGACACCGGGGAGCTGTTTTTT	CASSQGTGDTGELFF
TRBV7-8	-	-	TRBJ2-3	TGTGCCAGCAGCTTAAGCTGGAGGGCCACAGATACGCAGTATTTT	CASSLSWRATDTQYF
TRBV6-1	-	TRBD2	TRBJ2-1	TGTGCCAGCAGTGAAGGTCCGGGGACTAGCGTTCTTGATGAGCAGTTCTTC	CASSEGPGTSVLDEQFF
TRBV28	-	TRBD2	TRBJ2-7	TGTGCCAGCAGACCCTCACTAGCGGGAGCGCACGAGCAGTACTTC	CASRPSLAGAHEQYF
TRBV18	-	TRBD1	TRBJ2-7	TGTGCCAGCTCACCGTACCTTCCAACAGGGACAGCCACCTCCTACGAGCAGTACTTC	CASSPYLPTGTATSYEQYF
TRBV5-1	-	TRBD1	TRBJ1-2	TGCGCCAGCAGCTTGGTATTTGGGACAGGCATTTATGGCTACACCTTC	CASSLVFGTGIYGYTF
TRBV2	-	TRBD2	TRBJ2-5	TGTGCCAGCAGTGAAGTAAGAGGTAGCGGGGGTAAGGCGACCCAGTACTTC	CASSEVRGSGGKATQYF
TRBV9	once	TRBD1	TRBJ2-7	TGTGCCAGCAGCGTTGCCGGGACAGGGGCCTACGAGCAGTACTTC	CASSVAGTGAYEQYF
TRBV4-2	-	TRBD1	TRBJ2-2	TGTGCCAGCAGCCATGCCTGGACAGGGTCGAGGACCGGGGAGCTGTTTTTT	CASSHAWTGSRTGELFF
TRBV2	-	TRBD2	TRBJ2-3	TGTGCCAGCAGGCCGGGAGGGACCGCAGATACGCAGTATTTT	CASRPGGTADTQYF
TRBV5-1	-	-	TRBJ2-7	TGCGCCAGCAGCGACTCGGGGACCTACGAGCAGTACTTC	CASSDSGTYEQYF
TRBV5-4	-	TRBD1	TRBJ1-4	TGTGCCAGCAGCTTGAACAGGGGGCGCGAAAAACTGTTTTTT	CASSLNRGREKLFF
TRBV9	-	-	TRBJ1-6	TGTGCCAGCAGCGTAGGGCAGGCGAGCTCCTATAATTCACCCCTCCACTTT	CASSVGQASSYNSPLHF